This T cell receptor (beta chain) came from a study of T-cell reconstitution after alpha-beta-depleted transplantation in children. Findings and limits, study-wide: High day-60 TCRbeta diversity in some patients came from surviving recipient T cells and thymic progenitors. T-cell counts and diversity at one year following transplant were attributed mainly to newly produced T cells. It was reported that alpha-beta T cells came from several hundred expanded graft clones (about two months after transplant).

The sample holds a few counts of this clonotype. Its antigen remains unidentified. Researchers prepared the TCRbeta library using unique molecular identifiers, the study reports. TCRdb reprocessed the PCR reads with MiXCR, giving one entry per CDR3 protein. The data show 500,000 to 750,000 distinct CDR3 sequences, with roughly 30% seen just once and 36% held by the top ten. The sequences come from PBMCs, collected before TCRalphabeta/CD19-depleted stem cell transplant. This TCR came from a boy under three years old with Wiskott-Aldrich syndrome, due to receive a stem cell transplant.

The CDR3 sequence is CSARDTSGNTIYF. The CDR3 DNA reads as TGCAGTGCTAGGGACACCTCTGGAAACACCATATATTTT. V is TRBV20-1 and J is TRBJ1-3; the D gene is possibly TRBD1 (5 bases). This CDR3 contains 13 residues. V dropped 3 bases and J dropped 0 bases, with 6 bases sitting between them. The germline gives CDR1 DFQATT, CDR2 SNEGSKA (reference sequence).